These 31 T cell receptor beta chains came from one sample sequenced in a study of T cells after yellow fever vaccination (dated by TCRdb to between 2018 and 2021). The treatment or condition label corresponds to: live attenuated yellow fever vaccine strain. The library relied on 5' RACE. The sample was run on an Illumina HiSeq 2500. The public reads were quality trimmed at Q25 with fastp and then assembled into clones with MiXCR by TCRdb, keeping productive beta chains. Each entry merges the rows of one CDR3 protein and shows their most common DNA and genes. Here the sample has roughly 150,000 distinct CDR3 sequences; about 7% occur a single time. Under 0.7% of the sample belongs to the ten largest clones. Material: CD4+ T cells sorted from PBMCs, obtained 10 days after the yellow fever booster vaccination. The receptors were gathered from a young man who received the YFV17D yellow fever vaccine.

This clonotype was found many times. This chain joins TRBV19 and TRBJ2-2; D is ambiguous. The ends were cut back, 6 bases at V and 4 bases at J, with 9 bases in the middle. The CDR3 totals 13 residues. Germline loops: CDR1 LNHDA, CDR2 SQIVND (reference sequence). CDR3 nucleotide sequence: TGTGCCAGTAGATTTCAGTTCACCGGGGAGCTGTTTTTT. This encodes CASRFQFTGELFF.

This clonotype has ten or more counts. V usage is TRBV21-1 and J usage is TRBJ2-4; TRBD1 is the table's D call and was not checked against the DNA. TRBV21-1 is a recognized pseudogene. This CDR3 has 14 amino acids. DNA for the CDR3: TGTGCCAGCAGTACCCAGGGGATTTCGTACATTCAGTACTTC. Protein product: CASSTQGISYIQYF.

This clonotype was recorded many times. This chain joins TRBV7-2 and TRBJ2-1, with a tentative D call TRBD1 (6 bases). This CDR3 spans 15 amino acids. The germline gives CDR1 SGHTA, CDR2 FQGNSA. V was trimmed by 0 bases and J by 1 base, leaving 7 bases between them. The CDR3 coding sequence is TGTGCCAGCAGCTTAGCTAGGGGGTCCTACAATGAGCAGTTCTTC. Protein product: CASSLARGSYNEQFF.

At least ten counts were recorded for this clonotype. The CDR3, as DNA: TGCAGTGCTCTTAGGGAAGGGGGAGCCTTAGGCTACACCTTC. Amino acids: CSALREGGALGYTF. The rearrangement joins TRBV20-1 to TRBJ1-2, with D maybe TRBD1 (6 bases). The ends were cut back, 5 bases at V and 8 bases at J, with 21 bases in the middle. The CDR3 has 14 amino acids. Germline-derived CDR1 and CDR2 are DFQATT and SNEGSKA (reference sequence).

Ten or more counts support this clonotype. The chain carries TRBV2 and TRBJ2-1, with D possibly being TRBD2 (6 bases). Trimming cost V 5 bases and J 9 bases, with 14 bases left between them. CDR1 SNHLY and CDR2 FYNNEI come from the germline V gene. This CDR3 has 13 residues. CDR3 residues: CASSSYGSSEQFF. The DNA of the CDR3 is TGTGCCAGCAGTAGTTACGGGAGTAGTGAGCAGTTCTTC. Filled out from reference TRBV2 and TRBJ2-1, the complete variable domain reads EPEVTQTPSHQVTQMGQEVILRCVPISNHLYFYWYRQILGQKVEFLVSFYNNEISEKSEIFDDQFSVERPDGSNFTLKIRSTKLEDSAMYFCASSSYGSSEQFFGPGTRLTVL.

Many counts were recorded for this clonotype. The rearrangement joins TRBV12-3 or TRBV12-4 to TRBJ2-3; D is possibly TRBD1 (5 bases). This CDR3 has 13 amino acids. Trimming removed 0 bases from V and 7 bases from J, with 8 bases in between. CDR3 protein: CASSLAQGNTQYF. CDR3 sequence (DNA): TGTGCCAGCAGTTTAGCGCAGGGCAATACGCAGTATTTT.

This clonotype came up many times. V and J are TRBV5-4 and TRBJ2-1, with TRBD2 identical over 11 bases. The CDR3 sequence is 17 residues long. CDR1 is SGHNT and CDR2 is YYREEE in the germline V gene (reference sequence). The ends lost 3 bases at V and 3 bases at J; junction bases unmatched: 8. The CDR3 nucleotides are TGTGCCAGCAGCTACCATCCCGGGACTAGCGGCTACAATGAGCAGTTCTTC. It translates to CASSYHPGTSGYNEQFF.

This chain joins TRBV18 and TRBJ2-3; 11 nucleotides agree with TRBD2. CDR1 is KGHSH, CDR2 LQKENI, per germline. This CDR3 region has 17 residues. The V and J ends lost 4 bases and 1 base, in that order; junction bases with no gene match: 7. Here the CDR3 reads CASSLAGLAGRTDTQYF. Written as DNA, the CDR3 is TGTGCCAGCTCACTAGCCGGACTAGCGGGCCGCACAGATACGCAGTATTTT.

There are many counts of this clonotype. This rearrangement joins TRBV7-2 to TRBJ2-5; 9 nucleotides line up with TRBD1. The junction had 5 bases not matched to a gene; V was cut back by 4 bases and J by 5 bases. The CDR3 totals 14 residues. Germline lookup yields CDR1 SGHTA and CDR2 FQGNSA. Here the CDR3 DNA reads TGTGCCAGCAGCTCTAGAGACAGGGGGGAGACCCAGTACTTC. Its protein is CASSSRDRGETQYF.

This clonotype was counted at least ten times. The V gene is TRBV11-2, the J gene TRBJ2-7; D may be TRBD1 (6 bases). This CDR3 region has 15 residues. V was clipped by 6 bases and J by 3 bases, with 18 bases between them. CDR1 and CDR2 (germline): SGHAT, FQNNGV. The CDR3: CASSSRDKSIYEQYF. DNA for the CDR3: TGTGCCAGCAGTTCCCGGGACAAGAGTATCTACGAGCAGTACTTC.

This clonotype was observed many times. The V call is TRBV20-1, the J call TRBJ1-3, with unresolved D. This CDR3 contains 14 residues. Between the trimmed V and J ends, which lost 0 bases and 4 bases, there was a span of 10 bases. Germline V gene sequence: CDR1 DFQATT, CDR2 SNEGSKA (reference sequence). DNA of the CDR3: TGCAGTGCTAGAGATAATGCCGGGGGAAACACCATATATTTT. Its translation is CSARDNAGGNTIYF.

V and J are TRBV3-1 and TRBJ2-5, with 11 bases matching TRBD2. V gave up 3 bases and J gave up 7 bases; unmatched junction bases: 1. The length of the CDR3 is 13 residues. Germline lookup yields CDR1 LGHDT and CDR2 YNNKEL (reference sequence). CDR3 DNA sequence: TGTGCCAGCAGCCAGGGGACTAGCGGGACCCAGTACTTC. It specifies CASSQGTSGTQYF.

The chain joins TRBV5-1 to TRBJ2-1; either TRBD1 or TRBD2 may fit D (7 bases each). CDR1 is SGHRS, CDR2 YFSETQ, per germline. Trimming took off 7 bases at V and 8 bases at J, with 16 bases between the two ends. The CDR3 is 13 residues long. CDR3 in DNA: TGCGCCAGCTCCGGGGAGGGGGCATATGAGCAGTTCTTC. It is translated as CASSGEGAYEQFF.

This clonotype came up many times. The gene calls are TRBV10-3 and TRBJ2-3; 10 nucleotides agree with TRBD2. J gave up 0 bases and V 6 bases, and 0 bases lay outside the gene matches. The CDR3 is 14 amino acids. CDR1 ENHRY and CDR2 SYGVKD come from the germline V gene. In DNA form, the CDR3 reads TGTGCCATCAGGACTAGCGGGAGCACAGATACGCAGTATTTT. It yields the protein CAIRTSGSTDTQYF.

This clonotype appeared a few times. The CDR3 bases are TGCAGCGTTGAAGAAGGGTCACTAGCCGGCGAGCAGTACTTC. Amino acids: CSVEEGSLAGEQYF. The V and J genes are TRBV29-1 and TRBJ2-7, with a possible D match to TRBD2 (6 bases). The germline V gene encodes CDR1 SQVTM and CDR2 ANQGSEA. The CDR3 has 14 residues. V lost 0 bases and J lost 6, with 15 bases in between.

This clonotype appeared many times. The V and J genes are TRBV30 and TRBJ2-1; TRBD2 might be the D (6 bases). Deletions cut 4 bases from V and 5 bases from J, with 15 bases between. In germline, CDR1 is GTSNPN, CDR2 SVGIG (reference sequence). The CDR3 runs 14 residues. DNA of the CDR3: TGTGCCTGGACATTCGGGAGTAGGAACAATGAGCAGTTCTTC. It translates to CAWTFGSRNNEQFF.

This clonotype was seen ten or more times. The rearrangement uses TRBV12-3 or TRBV12-4 and TRBJ2-3; 10 bases align to TRBD2. V shed 6 bases and J 10 bases; nucleotides not matched to a gene: 13. CDR3 length: 15 residues. This CDR3 reads CASRSSSGSRIPQYF. The DNA of the CDR3 is TGTGCCAGCAGAAGTTCTAGCGGGAGTCGCATCCCGCAGTATTTT.

This clonotype was counted only a few times. This chain joins TRBV5-1 and TRBJ2-1; TRBD2 aligns across 7 bases. Germline V gene lookup returns CDR1 SGHRS and CDR2 YFSETQ. The CDR3 covers 16 residues. Unmatched junction bases numbered 6, after V lost 1 base and J lost 2 bases. The CDR3 region is CASSLIAGDPYNEQFF. CDR3 nucleotides: TGCGCCAGCAGCTTGATCGCGGGAGACCCCTACAATGAGCAGTTCTTC.

The chain has TRBV20-1 and TRBJ1-4, with a weak D call TRBD1 (5 bases). The length of the CDR3 is 13 residues. V was clipped by 3 bases and J by 4 bases, with 9 bases between them. Germline-derived CDR1 and CDR2 are DFQATT and SNEGSKA (reference sequence). The DNA of the CDR3 is TGCAGTGCTAGCGGGGGGGGTAATGAAAAACTGTTTTTT. Amino acid sequence: CSASGGGNEKLFF.

This clonotype has a count of ten or more. V is TRBV15 and J is TRBJ2-1; D possibly uses TRBD1 or TRBD2 (5 bases each). Germline CDR1 is LNHNV and CDR2 is YYDKDF (reference sequence). There are 15 residues in the CDR3. The ends were cut back, 5 bases at V and 4 bases at J, with 15 bases in the middle. The CDR3 loop reads CATSPSGTRYNEQFF. Here the CDR3 DNA reads TGTGCCACCAGCCCCTCCGGGACCAGATACAATGAGCAGTTCTTC.

This clonotype was detected many times. The gene calls are TRBV29-1 and TRBJ2-2; D unresolved. CDR1 and CDR2 from the germline V gene are SQVTM and ANQGSEA. The length of the CDR3 is 12 residues. Trimming stripped 6 bases from V and 3 bases from J, with 8 bases between. The CDR3 nucleotides are TGCAGCGTAAACCGGCACACCGGGGAGCTGTTTTTT. This encodes CSVNRHTGELFF.

This clonotype was recorded many times. The chain has TRBV9 and TRBJ2-5, with D perhaps TRBD1 (6 bases). This CDR3 spans 15 amino acids. V gave up 0 bases and J gave up 3 bases, with 12 bases separating them. Looked up from germline, CDR1 is SGDLS and CDR2 is YYNGEE. In nucleotides, the CDR3 is TGTGCCAGCAGCGTAGGTTTAGCAGGGGAAGAGACCCAGTACTTC. As protein: CASSVGLAGEETQYF. The variable domain in full, completed from reference TRBV9 and TRBJ2-5, reads DSGVTQTPKHLITATGQRVTLRCSPRSGDLSVYWYQQSLDQGLQFLIQYYNGEERAKGNILERFSAQQFPDLHSELNLSSLELGDSALYFCASSVGLAGEETQYFGPGTRLLVL.

This clonotype appeared many times. A read error may account for a junction end that differs from germline. This chain joins TRBV7-7 and TRBJ2-1; possibly TRBD2 for D (6 bases). Germline V gene sequence: CDR1 SSHAT, CDR2 FNYEAQ (reference sequence). The CDR3 consists of 12 residues. The CDR3 reads CASSLVGGEQFF. The CDR3 bases are TGTGCTAGCAGCCTAGTGGGGGGTGAGCAGTTCTTC.

This clonotype was recorded many times. V usage is TRBV30 and J usage is TRBJ1-1, with D possibly being TRBD1 (5 bases). The CDR3 is 15 amino acids. Germline values: CDR1 GTSNPN, CDR2 SVGIG (reference sequence). Trimming stripped 3 bases from V and 4 bases from J, with 18 bases between. DNA for the CDR3: TGTGCCTGGAGCCCCGAGAGATGGAGGGGCACTGAAGCTTTCTTT. It yields the protein CAWSPERWRGTEAFF. Variable domain in full (rest from reference TRBV30 and TRBJ1-1): SQTIHQWPATLVQPVGSPLSLECTVEGTSNPNLYWYRQAAGRGLQLLFYSVGIGQISSEVPQNLSASRPQDRQFILSSKKLLLSDSGFYLCAWSPERWRGTEAFFGQGTRLTVV.

At least ten counts were recorded for this clonotype. This chain joins TRBV29-1 and TRBJ2-7, with TRBD1 as a possible D gene (6 bases). Trimming cost V 4 bases and J 4 bases, with 14 bases left between them. Germline CDR1 is SQVTM and CDR2 is ANQGSEA. The CDR3 sequence is 13 residues long. CDR3 region: CSVVWQGWYEQYF. In DNA, the CDR3 is TGCAGCGTTGTTTGGCAGGGGTGGTACGAGCAGTACTTC.

This clonotype was counted at least ten times. This chain joins TRBV30 and TRBJ1-5; the D is unclear. The V end was cut by 4 bases, the J end by 6 bases, with 16 bases between. The CDR3 is 14 residues long. CDR1 and CDR2 (germline): GTSNPN, SVGIG (reference sequence). CDR3 in DNA: TGTGCCTGGAATCCTATAGACGGGAGTCAGCCCCAGCATTTT. Translating it yields CAWNPIDGSQPQHF.

In this sample, this clonotype turned up many times. The rearrangement links TRBV29-1 to TRBJ2-1, with TRBD2 matching over 7 bases. CDR1 is SQVTM, CDR2 ANQGSEA, per germline. Trimming at V came to 6 bases and at J to 9 bases, leaving 14 bases not matched to a gene. This CDR3 has 14 residues. This CDR3 reads CSVYPGLPTGEQFF. For the CDR3, the DNA is TGCAGCGTGTATCCGGGACTACCCACGGGTGAGCAGTTCTTC.

This clonotype has a count of ten or more. The chain uses TRBV6-5 and TRBJ1-1; 8 bases map to TRBD1. J gave up 13 bases and V 6 bases, and 10 bases lay outside the gene matches. Germline lookup yields CDR1 MNHEY and CDR2 SVGAGI. The CDR3 has 12 amino acids. As DNA, the CDR3 is TGTGCCAGCAGGACCCAGGGGGCGAGGCTTTTCTTT. Protein: CASRTQGARLFF.

This clonotype was counted many times. This chain uses TRBV7-9 with TRBJ2-4, with 7 bases fitting TRBD1. This CDR3 has 15 amino acids. The ends lost 5 bases at V and 0 bases at J; junction bases unmatched: 4. Looked up from germline, CDR1 is SEHNR and CDR2 is FQNEAQ (reference sequence). CDR3 in DNA: TGTGCCAGCAGCCGGACAGGAATAGCCAAAAACATTCAGTACTTC. It is translated as CASSRTGIAKNIQYF.

This clonotype was recorded at least ten times. The chain couples TRBV19 to TRBJ2-7; the D gene is possibly TRBD1 (5 bases). The CDR3 loop spans 13 amino acids. CDR1 is LNHDA, CDR2 SQIVND, per germline (reference sequence). Trimming removed 1 base at V and 3 bases at J, with 7 bases between. Here the CDR3 DNA reads TGTGCCAGTAGTATAGGACAGTACTACGAGCAGTACTTC. This gives the protein CASSIGQYYEQYF.

This clonotype showed up many times. J is TRBJ1-5 and V is TRBV20-1; D may be TRBD1 (5 bases). CDR3 length: 17 amino acids. The ends were cut back, 3 bases at V and 0 bases at J, with 18 bases in the middle. Looked up from germline, CDR1 is DFQATT and CDR2 is SNEGSKA (reference sequence). The CDR3 nucleotides are TGCAGTGCTAGGCGCACACGGGGGAGTTATAGCAATCAGCCCCAGCATTTT. Its protein is CSARRTRGSYSNQPQHF.